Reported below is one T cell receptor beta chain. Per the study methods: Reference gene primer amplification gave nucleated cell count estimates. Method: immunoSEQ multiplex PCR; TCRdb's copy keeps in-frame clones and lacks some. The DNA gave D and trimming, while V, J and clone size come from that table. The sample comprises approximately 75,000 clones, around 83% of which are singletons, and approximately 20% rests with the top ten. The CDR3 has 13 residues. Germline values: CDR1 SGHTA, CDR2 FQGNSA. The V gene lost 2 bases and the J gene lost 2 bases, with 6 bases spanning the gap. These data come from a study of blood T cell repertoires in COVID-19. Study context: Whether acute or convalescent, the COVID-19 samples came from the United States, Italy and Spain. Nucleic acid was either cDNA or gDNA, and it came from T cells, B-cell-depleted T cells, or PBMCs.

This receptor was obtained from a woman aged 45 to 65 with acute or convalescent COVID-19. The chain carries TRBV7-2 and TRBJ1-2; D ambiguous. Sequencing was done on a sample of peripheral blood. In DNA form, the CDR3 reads TGTGCCAGCAGCTTACTGGGCAACTATGGCTACACCTTC. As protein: CASSLLGNYGYTF.